The entry that follows covers one T cell receptor (beta chain) sequence. No antigen is known for it. The data derive from a study of cytomegalovirus exposure and HLA in healthy donors. Study-level information: An early data release held 75 million to 100 million unique TCRs from HLA-typed donors. Overall study results and limits: V- and J-gene trimming in TCR beta was tied to a missense DCLRE1C variant by an analysis performed later. One cluster of highly shared sequence variants probably arose as a sequencing artifact.

The PCR made use of 60 Vbeta and 13 Jbeta primers. The assay was immunoSEQ multiplex PCR, and TCRdb's table has in-frame clones only and misses some. The table has roughly 100,000 clones, around 70% seen once. V was pared by 6 bases and J by 0 bases, with 22 bases of the junction left unmatched. Germline V CDR1 and CDR2: MNHEY, SMNVEV (reference sequence). This CDR3 contains 22 residues. The receptor was isolated from a man aged 25 to 45 in good health and CMV-seronegative. The chain joins TRBV27 to TRBJ2-3, with 12 bases lining up with TRBD2. The material sequenced was PBMCs. CDR3 amino acids: CASSRTGPGTSGRVASTDTQYF. CDR3 DNA: TGTGCCAGCAGCCGTACAGGGCCTGGGACTAGCGGGCGAGTGGCTAGCACAGATACGCAGTATTTT.